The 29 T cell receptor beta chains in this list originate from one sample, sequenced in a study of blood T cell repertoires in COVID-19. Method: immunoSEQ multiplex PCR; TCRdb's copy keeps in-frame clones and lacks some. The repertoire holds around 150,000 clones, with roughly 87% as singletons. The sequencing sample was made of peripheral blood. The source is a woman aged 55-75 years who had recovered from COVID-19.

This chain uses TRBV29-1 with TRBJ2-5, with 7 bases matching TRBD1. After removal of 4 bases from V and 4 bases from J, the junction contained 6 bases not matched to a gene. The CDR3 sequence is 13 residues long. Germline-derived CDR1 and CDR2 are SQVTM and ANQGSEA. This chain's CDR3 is CSVVKGAGETQYF. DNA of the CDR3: TGCAGCGTTGTTAAGGGGGCAGGAGAGACCCAGTACTTC.

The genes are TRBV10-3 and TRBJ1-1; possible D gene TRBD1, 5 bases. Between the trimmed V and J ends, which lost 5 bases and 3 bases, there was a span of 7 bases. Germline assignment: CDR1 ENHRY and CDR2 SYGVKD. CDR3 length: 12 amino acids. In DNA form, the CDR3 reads TGTGCCATCAGTACGGGGGACACTGAAGCTTTCTTT. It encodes CAISTGDTEAFF.

The CDR3 protein is CASSLDRSYGYTF. The CDR3 DNA reads as TGTGCCAGCAGCTTAGACAGATCCTATGGCTACACCTTC. The chain employs TRBV7-9 and TRBJ1-2; no firm D call. The CDR3 length is 13 residues. V was shortened by 1 base and J by 4 bases, with 7 bases between the two germline ends. CDR1 and CDR2 from the germline V gene are SEHNR and FQNEAQ (reference sequence).

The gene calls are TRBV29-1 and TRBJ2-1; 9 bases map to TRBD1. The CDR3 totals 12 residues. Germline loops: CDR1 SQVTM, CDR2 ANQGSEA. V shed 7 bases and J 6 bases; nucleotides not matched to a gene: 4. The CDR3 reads CSDRQGGNEQFF. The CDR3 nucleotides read TGCAGCGATAGACAGGGGGGCAATGAGCAGTTCTTC.

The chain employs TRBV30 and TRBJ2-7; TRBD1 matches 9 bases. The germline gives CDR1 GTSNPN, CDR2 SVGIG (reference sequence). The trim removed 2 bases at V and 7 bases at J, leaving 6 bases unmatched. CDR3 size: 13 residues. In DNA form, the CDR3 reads TGTGCCTGGAGTCGGACAGGGGCTAGGGAGCAGTACTTC. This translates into CAWSRTGAREQYF.

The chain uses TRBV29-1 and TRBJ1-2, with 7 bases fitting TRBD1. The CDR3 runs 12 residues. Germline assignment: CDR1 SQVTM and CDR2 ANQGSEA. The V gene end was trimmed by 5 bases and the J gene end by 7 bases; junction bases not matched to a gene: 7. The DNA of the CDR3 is TGCAGCGTTAGGGGGCAGGTCACTGGCTACACCTTC. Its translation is CSVRGQVTGYTF.

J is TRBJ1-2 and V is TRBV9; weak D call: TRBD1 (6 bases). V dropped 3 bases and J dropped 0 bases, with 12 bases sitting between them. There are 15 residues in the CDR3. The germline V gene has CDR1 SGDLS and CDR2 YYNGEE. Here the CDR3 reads CASSARGRANYGYTF. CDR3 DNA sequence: TGTGCCAGCAGCGCCAGGGGAAGAGCTAACTATGGCTACACCTTC.

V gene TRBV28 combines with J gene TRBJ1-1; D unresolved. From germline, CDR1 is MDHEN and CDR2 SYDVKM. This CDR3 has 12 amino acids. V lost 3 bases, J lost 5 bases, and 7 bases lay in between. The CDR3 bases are TGTGCCAGCAGTTTGAGGGAAACTGAAGCTTTCTTT. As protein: CASSLRETEAFF.

For the CDR3, the DNA is TGTGCCATCAGCCCCAGTGTGGTCGATACGCAGTATTTT. Amino acids: CAISPSVVDTQYF. The J gene is TRBJ2-3, the V gene TRBV10-3, with no clear D. CDR1 is ENHRY and CDR2 is SYGVKD in the germline V gene. There are 13 residues in the CDR3. Trimming removed 6 bases at V and 6 bases at J, with 13 bases between.

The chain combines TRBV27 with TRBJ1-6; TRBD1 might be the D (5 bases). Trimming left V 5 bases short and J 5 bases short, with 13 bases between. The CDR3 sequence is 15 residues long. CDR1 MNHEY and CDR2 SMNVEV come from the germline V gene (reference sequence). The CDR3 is CASSIVGVDNSPLHF. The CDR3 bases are TGTGCCAGCAGTATTGTAGGGGTAGATAATTCACCCCTCCACTTT.

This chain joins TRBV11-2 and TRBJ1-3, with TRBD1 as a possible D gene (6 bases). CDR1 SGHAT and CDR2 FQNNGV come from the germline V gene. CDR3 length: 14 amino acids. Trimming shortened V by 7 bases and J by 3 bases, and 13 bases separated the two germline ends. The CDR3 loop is CASTTTGFGNTIYF. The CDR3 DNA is TGTGCCAGCACCACCACAGGGTTTGGAAACACCATATATTTT.

The CDR3 nucleotides are TGCGCCAGCAGCTTGGAACAGGGGACCGAGCAGTACTTC. Protein sequence: CASSLEQGTEQYF. The chain couples TRBV5-1 to TRBJ2-7; 7 bases are shared with TRBD1. Germline loops: CDR1 SGHRS, CDR2 YFSETQ. The J segment lost 6 bases and the V segment lost 0 bases, leaving 3 bases of the junction unmatched. CDR3 size: 13 residues.

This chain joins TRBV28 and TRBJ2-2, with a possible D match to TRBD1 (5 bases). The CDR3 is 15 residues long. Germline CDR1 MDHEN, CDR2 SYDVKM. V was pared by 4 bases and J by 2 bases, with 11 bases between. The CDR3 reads CASSSRTLNTGELFF. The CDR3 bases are TGTGCCAGCAGTTCGCGGACACTAAACACCGGGGAGCTGTTTTTT.

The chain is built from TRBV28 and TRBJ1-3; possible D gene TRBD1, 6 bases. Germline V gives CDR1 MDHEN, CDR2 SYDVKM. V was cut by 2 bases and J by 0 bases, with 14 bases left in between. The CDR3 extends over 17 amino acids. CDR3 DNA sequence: TGTGCCAGCAGTTTACTCGGACAGAGTGCCTCTGGAAACACCATATATTTT. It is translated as CASSLLGQSASGNTIYF.

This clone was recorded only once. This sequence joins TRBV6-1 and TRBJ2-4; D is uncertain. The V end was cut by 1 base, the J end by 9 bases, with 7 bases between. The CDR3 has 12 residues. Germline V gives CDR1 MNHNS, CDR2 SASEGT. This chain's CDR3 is CASSEGRSIQYF. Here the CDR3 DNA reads TGTGCCAGCAGTGAAGGAAGGAGCATTCAGTACTTC.

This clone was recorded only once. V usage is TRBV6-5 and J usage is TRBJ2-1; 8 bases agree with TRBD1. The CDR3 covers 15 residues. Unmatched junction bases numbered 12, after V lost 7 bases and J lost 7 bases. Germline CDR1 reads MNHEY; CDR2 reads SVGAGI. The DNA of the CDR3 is TGTGCCAGCAAAGACACCGGGACAGGCGGGAATGAGCAGTTCTTC. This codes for CASKDTGTGGNEQFF.

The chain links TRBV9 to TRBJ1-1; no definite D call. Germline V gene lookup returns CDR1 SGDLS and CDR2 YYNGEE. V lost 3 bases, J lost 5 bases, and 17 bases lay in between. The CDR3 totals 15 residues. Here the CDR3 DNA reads TGTGCCAGCAGCGGCGACCCCCGGCCGAGGACTGAAGCTTTCTTT. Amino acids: CASSGDPRPRTEAFF.

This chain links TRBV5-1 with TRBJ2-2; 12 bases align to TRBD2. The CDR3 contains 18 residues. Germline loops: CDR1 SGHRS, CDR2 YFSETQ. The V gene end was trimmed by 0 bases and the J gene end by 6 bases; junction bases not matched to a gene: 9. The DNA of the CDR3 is TGCGCCAGCAGCTTGGTACTAGCGGGGGGCGAACCGGCCGGGGAGCTGTTTTTT. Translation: CASSLVLAGGEPAGELFF.

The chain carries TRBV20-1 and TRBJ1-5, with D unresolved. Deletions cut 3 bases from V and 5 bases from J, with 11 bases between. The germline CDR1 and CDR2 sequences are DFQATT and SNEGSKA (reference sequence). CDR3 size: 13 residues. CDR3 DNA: TGCAGTGCTAGTCCCCTCCTCCATCAGCCCCAGCATTTT. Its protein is CSASPLLHQPQHF.

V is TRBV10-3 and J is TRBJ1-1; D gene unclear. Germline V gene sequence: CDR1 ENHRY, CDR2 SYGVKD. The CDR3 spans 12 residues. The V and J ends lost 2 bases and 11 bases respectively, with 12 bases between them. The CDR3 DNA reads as TGTGCCATCAGTGAGATTCGGGAATCCGCTTTCTTT. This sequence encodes CAISEIRESAFF.

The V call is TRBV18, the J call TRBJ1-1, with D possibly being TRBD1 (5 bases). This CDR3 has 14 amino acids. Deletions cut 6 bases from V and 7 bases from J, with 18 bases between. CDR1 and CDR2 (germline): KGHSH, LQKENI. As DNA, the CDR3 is TGTGCCAGCTCCCCCGGGGGAGGGAACGGTGAAGCTTTCTTT. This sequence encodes CASSPGGGNGEAFF.

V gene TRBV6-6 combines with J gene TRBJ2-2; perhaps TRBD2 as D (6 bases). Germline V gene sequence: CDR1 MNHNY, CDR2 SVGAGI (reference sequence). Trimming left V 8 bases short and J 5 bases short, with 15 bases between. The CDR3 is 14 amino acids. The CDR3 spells CASRRRDRTGELFF. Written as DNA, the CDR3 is TGTGCCAGCCGAAGGAGGGATCGGACCGGGGAGCTGTTTTTT.

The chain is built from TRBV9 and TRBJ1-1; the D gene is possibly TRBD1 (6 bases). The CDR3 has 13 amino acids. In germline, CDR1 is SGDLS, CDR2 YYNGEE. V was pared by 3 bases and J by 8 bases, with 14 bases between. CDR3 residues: CASSASLTGEAFF. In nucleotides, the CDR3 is TGTGCCAGCAGCGCCAGCCTCACAGGGGAAGCTTTCTTT.

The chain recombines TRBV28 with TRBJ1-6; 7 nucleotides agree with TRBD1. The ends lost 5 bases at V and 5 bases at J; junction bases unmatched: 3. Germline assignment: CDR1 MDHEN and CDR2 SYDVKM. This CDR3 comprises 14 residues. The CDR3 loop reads CASSRDSNNSPLHF. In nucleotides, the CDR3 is TGTGCCAGCAGTCGGGACAGCAATAATTCACCCCTCCACTTT.

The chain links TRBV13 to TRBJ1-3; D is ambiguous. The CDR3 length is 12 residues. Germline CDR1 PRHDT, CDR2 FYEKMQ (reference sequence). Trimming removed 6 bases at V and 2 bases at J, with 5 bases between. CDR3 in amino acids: CASSLTGNTIYF. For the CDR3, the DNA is TGTGCCAGCAGTCTTACTGGAAACACCATATATTTT.

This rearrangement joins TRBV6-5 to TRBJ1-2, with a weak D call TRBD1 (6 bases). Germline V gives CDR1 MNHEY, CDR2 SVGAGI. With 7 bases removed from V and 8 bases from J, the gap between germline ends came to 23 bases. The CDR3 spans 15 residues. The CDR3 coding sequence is TGTGCCAGCACCGAGAATCCCGGGACACCAGGCGGCTACACCTTC. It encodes CASTENPGTPGGYTF.

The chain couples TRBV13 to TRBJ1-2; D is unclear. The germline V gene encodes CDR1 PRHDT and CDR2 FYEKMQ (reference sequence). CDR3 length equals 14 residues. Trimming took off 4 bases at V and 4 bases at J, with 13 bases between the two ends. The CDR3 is CASSSGVGGYGYTF. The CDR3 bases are TGTGCCAGCAGCTCCGGGGTGGGCGGCTATGGCTACACCTTC.

The chain's CDR3 is CASSLSLGQSSGEAFF. DNA for the CDR3: TGTGCCAGCAGCTTATCACTGGGACAGAGCTCGGGGGAAGCTTTCTTT. This chain joins TRBV5-5 and TRBJ1-1; TRBD1 matches at 7 bases. Trimming at V came to 2 bases and at J to 8 bases, leaving 15 bases not matched to a gene. The CDR3 length is 16 residues. CDR1 and CDR2 (germline): SGHKS, YYEKEE (reference sequence). The variable domain in full, with the rest retrieved from reference TRBV5-5 and TRBJ1-1, is DAGVTQSPTHLIKTRGQQVTLRCSPISGHKSVSWYQQVLGQGPQFIFQYYEKEERGRGNFPDRFSARQFPNYSSELNVNALLLGDSALYLCASSLSLGQSSGEAFFGQGTRLTVV.

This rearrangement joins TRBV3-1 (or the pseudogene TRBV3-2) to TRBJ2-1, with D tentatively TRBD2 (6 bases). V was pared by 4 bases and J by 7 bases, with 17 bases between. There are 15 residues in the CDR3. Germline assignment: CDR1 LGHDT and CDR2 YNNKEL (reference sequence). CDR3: CASSLGLPYMNEQFF. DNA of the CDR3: TGTGCCAGCAGCCTGGGACTGCCTTACATGAATGAGCAGTTCTTC.